This TCR beta chain came from a study of regulatory T cells in long-lasting Graves disease. Study background: The term persistent Graves' disease signified upward of 5 years on antithyroid drugs with positive TSH receptor antibodies.

The time point was: persistent/refractory GD, antithyroid drugs over 5 years with positive TRAb. The authors made the TCR library using RNA they extracted from PBMCs. The CDR3 has 14 residues. V lost 6 bases to trimming and J lost 3 bases; unmatched junction nucleotides: 4. Per germline, CDR1 SQVTM and CDR2 ANQGSEA. Arm-PCR with iRepertoire HTBI primers amplified the CDR3 regions for these TCR beta libraries. TCRdb reprocessed the multiplex PCR reads via MiXCR and lists one record per CDR3 protein. The sample carries about half a million distinct CDR3 sequences, 22% recorded once. This clonotype was found many times.

Specimen: peripheral blood mononuclear cells (PBMCs), collected when the disease was refractory, from a patient treated with antithyroid drugs. The sequence came from a female donor with Graves disease. This rearrangement joins TRBV29-1 to TRBJ2-7; 14 nucleotides align to TRBD2. CDR3 coding DNA: TGCAGCGTCCCCGGGACTAGCGGGAGCTACGAGCAGTACTTC. The encoded protein is CSVPGTSGSYEQYF.